The clone carrying this T cell receptor (beta chain) came up many times. Its antigen is not known. The sample is drawn from a study of early T cells in non-severe SARS-CoV-2 infection. Individual cDNA molecules were tagged with unique molecular identifiers, the study reported. MiXCR, applied by TCRdb to the 5' RACE reads, yields one record per CDR3 protein. The sample has approximately 100,000 distinct CDR3 sequences, about 11% seen once; the top ten hold roughly 5%. Findings of the study overall: VDJdb-based matching was biased toward anti-spike CD8 responses and missed private and CD4 specificities.

In germline, CDR1 is LNHDA, CDR2 SQIVND (reference sequence). The germline V and J ends were trimmed by 8 bases and 8 bases, with 15 bases remaining between them. The CDR3 contains 12 residues. J is TRBJ1-1 and V is TRBV19; no clear D. The sequenced sample was whole blood. The clonotype comes from an adult who was a healthcare worker with PCR-confirmed SARS-CoV-2 infection or an uninfected control (not recorded which). CDR3 nucleotides: TGTGCCAGTTCCCCCCGAGGTATCGAAGCTTTCTTT. Its protein is CASSPRGIEAFF.